The 9 T cell receptor beta chains below come from one sample, sequenced in a study of early T cells in non-severe SARS-CoV-2 infection. TCRdb fed the 5' RACE reads into MiXCR, producing one record per CDR3 protein. The sample has fewer than 30,000 distinct CDR3 sequences; less than 6.5% are singletons. The sample in question was whole blood, obtained at baseline. These receptors were taken from an adult who was a healthcare worker with PCR-confirmed SARS-CoV-2 infection or an uninfected control (not recorded which).

This clonotype appeared many times. The chain has TRBV6-5 and TRBJ2-5; 7 bases agree with TRBD2. Germline loops: CDR1 MNHEY, CDR2 SVGAGI. The V and J ends lost 6 bases and 4 bases, in that order; junction bases with no gene match: 8. The CDR3 contains 14 residues. The CDR3 loop is CASSPQTSLETQYF. CDR3 nucleotides: TGTGCCAGCAGCCCCCAGACTAGCTTAGAGACCCAGTACTTC.

This clonotype appeared many times. The chain combines TRBV20-1 with TRBJ2-3; D is unclear. Trimming pared 3 bases from V and 1 base from J, leaving 11 bases between. The germline V gene has CDR1 DFQATT and CDR2 SNEGSKA (reference sequence). The CDR3 runs to 14 residues. The CDR3 coding sequence is TGCAGTGCTAGTTCATCCGACCGCACAGATACGCAGTATTTT. Translated: CSASSSDRTDTQYF.

This clonotype has a count of ten or more. This chain links TRBV5-1 with TRBJ2-1; tentatively, D is TRBD2 (6 bases). The ends were cut back, 0 bases at V and 10 bases at J, with 8 bases in the middle. Germline V gene lookup returns CDR1 SGHRS and CDR2 YFSETQ. This CDR3 contains 12 residues. In DNA, the CDR3 is TGCGCCAGCAGCTTGGCGGAGGGGGAGCAGTTCTTC. It is translated as CASSLAEGEQFF.

The chain combines TRBV24-1 with TRBJ2-5; the match to TRBD2 covers 8 bases. The length of the CDR3 is 16 residues. J gave up 2 bases and V 4 bases, and 8 bases lay outside the gene matches. The germline V gene has CDR1 KGHDR and CDR2 SFDVKD. The CDR3 reads CATSDSGTRHQETQYF. The CDR3, as DNA: TGTGCCACCAGTGACTCCGGGACTAGACATCAAGAGACCCAGTACTTC.

This clonotype was recorded many times. This chain joins TRBV3-1 and TRBJ2-3; D not resolved. The CDR3 covers 14 residues. Germline CDR1 is LGHDT and CDR2 is YNNKEL (reference sequence). Trimming left V 1 base short and J 1 base short, with 6 bases between. Written as DNA, the CDR3 is TGTGCCAGCAGCCAAGGGTACGGCACAGATACGCAGTATTTT. Amino acid sequence: CASSQGYGTDTQYF.

This clonotype was recorded many times. CDR3 amino acids: CSARDDWVQYF. The CDR3 DNA follows: TGCAGTGCTAGGGATGATTGGGTTCAGTACTTC. The chain joins TRBV20-1 to TRBJ2-4; D is undetermined. The CDR3 covers 11 residues. The ends were cut back, 3 bases at V and 11 bases at J, with 11 bases in the middle. Per germline, CDR1 DFQATT and CDR2 SNEGSKA (reference sequence).

This clonotype has a count of ten or more. The V gene is TRBV10-3, the J gene TRBJ1-5; weak D call: TRBD1 (6 bases). The CDR3 spans 14 residues. V dropped 6 bases and J dropped 6 bases, with 15 bases sitting between them. CDR1 and CDR2 from the germline V gene are ENHRY and SYGVKD. CDR3 DNA: TGTGCCATCAGCGGAGGGGGAGGGAGTCAGCCCCAGCATTTT. Translated: CAISGGGGSQPQHF.

Within the sample, this clonotype is medium-sized. This rearrangement joins TRBV2 to TRBJ2-3, with D possibly TRBD1 on 7 matching bases. This CDR3 spans 16 amino acids. V lost 3 bases and J 4 bases, leaving 17 bases between the germline ends. CDR1 SNHLY and CDR2 FYNNEI come from the germline V gene. CDR3 in amino acids: CASSDPSGGIADTQYF. CDR3 coding DNA: TGTGCCAGCAGTGACCCCTCAGGGGGGATCGCAGATACGCAGTATTTT.

In this sample, this clonotype turned up many times. The chain joins TRBV2 to TRBJ2-3, with D unclear. This CDR3 comprises 13 residues. The ends were cut back, 3 bases at V and 6 bases at J, with 10 bases in the middle. Germline-derived CDR1 and CDR2 are SNHLY and FYNNEI. CDR3 loop: CASSDEDSDTQYF. The CDR3 DNA reads TGTGCCAGCAGTGACGAAGATTCTGATACGCAGTATTTT.